These 2 T cell receptor beta chains were all obtained from the same sample, sequenced in a study of cytomegalovirus exposure and HLA in healthy donors. The PCR ran on 60 Vbeta and 13 Jbeta primers. The table came from immunoSEQ multiplex PCR; TCRdb's copy has only in-frame clones and leaves some out. The data hold tens of thousands of clones, with around 9.1% observed a single time. Material for sequencing was PBMCs. These receptors all stem from a man aged 55 to 70 in good health and CMV-seropositive.

This clone was seen a handful of times. The rearrangement links TRBV6-5 to TRBJ2-7, with 9 bases that match TRBD1. The germline CDR1 and CDR2 sequences are MNHEY and SVGAGI. V dropped 11 bases and J dropped 2; count of bases not matched to a gene: 7. The CDR3 is 13 residues long. The CDR3 region has the DNA TGTGCCGCCTCCCGGGACAGGGCCTACGAGCAGTACTTC. Protein: CAASRDRAYEQYF.

This chain joins TRBV2 and TRBJ1-4, with 10 bases identical to TRBD1. This CDR3 spans 14 amino acids. V lost 6 bases and J lost 8; bases outside the gene matches: 6. The germline V gene encodes CDR1 SNHLY and CDR2 FYNNEI. Here the CDR3 DNA reads TGTGCCAGCAGGACCGGGACAGGGGAAGAAAAACTGTTTTTT. Amino acid sequence: CASRTGTGEEKLFF.